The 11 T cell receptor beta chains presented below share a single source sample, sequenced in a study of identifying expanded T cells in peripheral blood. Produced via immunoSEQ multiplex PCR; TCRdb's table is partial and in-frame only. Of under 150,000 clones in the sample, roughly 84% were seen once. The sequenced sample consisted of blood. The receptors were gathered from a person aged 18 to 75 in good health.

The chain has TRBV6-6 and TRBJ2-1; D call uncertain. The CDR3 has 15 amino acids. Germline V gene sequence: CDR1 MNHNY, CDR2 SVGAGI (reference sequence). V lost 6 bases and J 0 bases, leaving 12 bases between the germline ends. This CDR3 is CASRPRTGSYNEQFF. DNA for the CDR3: TGTGCCAGCAGACCCCGGACGGGCTCCTACAATGAGCAGTTCTTC.

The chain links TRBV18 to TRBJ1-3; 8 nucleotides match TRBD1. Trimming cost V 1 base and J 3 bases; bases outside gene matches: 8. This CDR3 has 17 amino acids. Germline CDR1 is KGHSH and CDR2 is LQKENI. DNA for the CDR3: TGTGCCAGCTCACCACTATCTCAGGGGGCTGGTGGAAACACCATATATTTT. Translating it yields CASSPLSQGAGGNTIYF.

Here the CDR3 reads CASSQELSQGINQPQHF. In DNA, the CDR3 is TGCGCCAGCAGCCAAGAGCTCTCACAGGGAATCAATCAGCCCCAGCATTTT. The chain links TRBV4-3 to TRBJ1-5; maybe TRBD1 (6 bases). The germline gives CDR1 LGHNA, CDR2 YSLEER. V was trimmed by 0 bases and J by 3 bases, leaving 15 bases between them. The CDR3 has 17 residues.

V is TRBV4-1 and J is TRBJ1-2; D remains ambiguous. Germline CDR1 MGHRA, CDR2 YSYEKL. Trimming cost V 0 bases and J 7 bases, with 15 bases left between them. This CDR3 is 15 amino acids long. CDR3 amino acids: CASSQDNKGWGGYTF. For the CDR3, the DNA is TGCGCCAGCAGCCAAGATAATAAAGGGTGGGGTGGCTACACCTTC.

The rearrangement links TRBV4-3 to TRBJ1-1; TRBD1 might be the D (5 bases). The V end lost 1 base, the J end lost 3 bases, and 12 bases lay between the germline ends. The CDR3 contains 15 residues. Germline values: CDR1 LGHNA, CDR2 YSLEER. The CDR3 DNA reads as TGCGCCAGCAGCCAAGGAACCGACAGTTACACTGAAGCTTTCTTT. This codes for CASSQGTDSYTEAFF.

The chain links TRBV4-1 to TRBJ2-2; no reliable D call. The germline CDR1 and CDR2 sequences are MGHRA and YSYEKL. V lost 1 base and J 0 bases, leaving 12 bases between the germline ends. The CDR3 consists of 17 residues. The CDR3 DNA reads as TGCGCCAGCAGCCAAGGGGTCGGCAGGACGAACACCGGGGAGCTGTTTTTT. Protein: CASSQGVGRTNTGELFF.

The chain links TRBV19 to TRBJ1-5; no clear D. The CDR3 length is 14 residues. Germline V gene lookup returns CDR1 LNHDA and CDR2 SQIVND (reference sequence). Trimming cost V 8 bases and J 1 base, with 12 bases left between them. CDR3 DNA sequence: TGTGCCAGTGCGGCTCGACACAGCAATCAGCCCCAGCATTTT. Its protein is CASAARHSNQPQHF. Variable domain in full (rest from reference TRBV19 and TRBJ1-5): DGGITQSPKYLFRKEGQNVTLSCEQNLNHDAMYWYRQDPGQGLRLIYYSQIVNDFQKGDIAEGYSVSREKKESFPLTVTSAQKNPTAFYLCASAARHSNQPQHFGDGTRLSIL.

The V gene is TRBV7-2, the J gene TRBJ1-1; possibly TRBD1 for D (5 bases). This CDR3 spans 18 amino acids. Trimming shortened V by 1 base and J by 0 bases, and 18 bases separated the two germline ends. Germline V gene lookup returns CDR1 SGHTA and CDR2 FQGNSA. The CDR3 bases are TGTGCCAGCAGCTTAGTAGGGTCGGCCCGGGGGGTGAACACTGAAGCTTTCTTT. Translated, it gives CASSLVGSARGVNTEAFF. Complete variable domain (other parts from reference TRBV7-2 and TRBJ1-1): GAGVSQSPSNKVTEKGKDVELRCDPISGHTALYWYRQSLGQGLEFLIYFQGNSAPDKSGLPSDRFSAERTGGSVSTLTIQRTQQEDSAVYLCASSLVGSARGVNTEAFFGQGTRLTVV.

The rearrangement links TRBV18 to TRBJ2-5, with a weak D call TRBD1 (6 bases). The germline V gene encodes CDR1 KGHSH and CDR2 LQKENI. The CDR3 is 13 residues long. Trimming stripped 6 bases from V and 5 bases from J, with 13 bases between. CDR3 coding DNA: TGTGCCAGCTCTCTCGGACAGAGGGAGACCCAGTACTTC. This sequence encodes CASSLGQRETQYF.

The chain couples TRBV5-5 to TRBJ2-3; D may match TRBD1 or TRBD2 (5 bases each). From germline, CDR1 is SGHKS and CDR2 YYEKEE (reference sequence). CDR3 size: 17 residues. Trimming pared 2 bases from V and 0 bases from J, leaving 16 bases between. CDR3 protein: CASSFFLGDGSTDTQYF. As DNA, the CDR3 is TGTGCCAGCAGCTTTTTCCTTGGGGACGGGAGCACAGATACGCAGTATTTT.

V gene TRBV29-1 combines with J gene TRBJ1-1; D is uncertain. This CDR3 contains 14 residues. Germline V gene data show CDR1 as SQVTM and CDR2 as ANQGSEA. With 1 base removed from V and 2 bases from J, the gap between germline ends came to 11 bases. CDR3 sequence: CSVEGLRPNTEAFF. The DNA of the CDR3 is TGCAGCGTTGAAGGATTGAGGCCCAACACTGAAGCTTTCTTT.